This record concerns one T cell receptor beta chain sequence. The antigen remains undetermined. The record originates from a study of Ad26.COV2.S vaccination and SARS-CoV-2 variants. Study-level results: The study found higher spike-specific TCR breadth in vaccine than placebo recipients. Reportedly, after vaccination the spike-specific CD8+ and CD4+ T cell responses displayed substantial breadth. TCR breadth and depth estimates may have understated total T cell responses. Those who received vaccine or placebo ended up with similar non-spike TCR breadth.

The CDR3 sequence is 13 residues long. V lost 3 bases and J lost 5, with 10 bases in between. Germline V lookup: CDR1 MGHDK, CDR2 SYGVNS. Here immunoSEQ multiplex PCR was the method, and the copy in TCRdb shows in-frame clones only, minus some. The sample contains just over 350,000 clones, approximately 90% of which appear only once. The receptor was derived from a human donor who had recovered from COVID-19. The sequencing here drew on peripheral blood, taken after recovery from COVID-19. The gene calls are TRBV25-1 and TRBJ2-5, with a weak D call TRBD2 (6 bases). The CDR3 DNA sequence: TGTGCCAGCAGTGATTGGAGGGAGGAGACCCAGTACTTC. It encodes CASSDWREETQYF.